This T cell receptor (beta chain) is from a study of blood T cell repertoires in COVID-19. Overall study: From the United States, Italy and Spain came samples of acute and convalescent COVID-19.

The CDR3 is made up of 13 amino acids. Trimming pared 5 bases from V and 7 bases from J, leaving 12 bases between. Germline-derived CDR1 and CDR2 are SGHTA and FQGNSA. As handled by the study authors: Quantification of nucleated cells was approximated via reference gene primer amplification. Generated by immunoSEQ multiplex PCR, the TCRdb table keeps only in-frame clones and is missing some. V, J and clone size are those of that table, while D and trimming were read from the DNA. This sample carries approximately 280,000 clones, about 88% of them seen once, and the ten largest clones take 12%. The sequencing sample was made of peripheral blood. The sequence came from a woman aged 60-70 years with acute or convalescent COVID-19. The chain employs TRBV7-2 and TRBJ1-5; D possibly corresponds to TRBD1 (6 bases). DNA for the CDR3: TGTGCCAGCAGCCGACAGGTTGAGCAGCCCCAGCATTTT. Protein sequence: CASSRQVEQPQHF.